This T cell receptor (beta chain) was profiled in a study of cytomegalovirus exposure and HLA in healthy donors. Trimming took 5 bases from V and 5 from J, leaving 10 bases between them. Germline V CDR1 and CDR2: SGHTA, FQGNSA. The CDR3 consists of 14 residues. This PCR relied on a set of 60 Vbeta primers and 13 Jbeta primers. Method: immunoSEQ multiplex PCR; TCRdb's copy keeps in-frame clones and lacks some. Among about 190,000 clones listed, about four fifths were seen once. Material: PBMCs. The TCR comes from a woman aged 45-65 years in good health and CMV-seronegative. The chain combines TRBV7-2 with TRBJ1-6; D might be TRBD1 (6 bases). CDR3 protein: CASSRTDNNSPLHF. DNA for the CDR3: TGTGCCAGCAGCCGGACAGATAATAATTCACCCCTCCACTTT.